This TCR beta chain was observed in a study of tumor-infiltrating lymphocytes in primary liver carcinoma. This CDR3 region has 17 residues. Deletions cut 1 base from V and 5 bases from J, with 17 bases between. Unsorted whole blood yielded blood RNA, and germline DNA was extracted as well. Starting material of 400 to 600 ng total RNA yielded TCR beta cDNA via a constant-region primer. Researchers made the TCR beta libraries by running three nested multiplex PCR rounds with slightly modified ARM-PCR. The first two PCR rounds, nine to ten cycles each, used TRBV1-TRBV30 forward primers and a C-beta reverse primer. TCRdb used MiXCR to reprocess the multiplex PCR reads, holding one entry per CDR3 protein. The sample contains just over 300,000 distinct CDR3 sequences, 58% of which appear only once.

The receptor was derived from a woman in her 30s with primary liver carcinoma and hepatitis B virus infection. This chain uses TRBV12-3 or TRBV12-4 with TRBJ2-2, with D unresolved. Sequences were obtained from peripheral blood. For the CDR3, the DNA is TGTGCCAGCAGTTTAGTAATGGCAGGCCCTGATACCGGGGAGCTGTTTTTT. Translated, it gives CASSLVMAGPDTGELFF.